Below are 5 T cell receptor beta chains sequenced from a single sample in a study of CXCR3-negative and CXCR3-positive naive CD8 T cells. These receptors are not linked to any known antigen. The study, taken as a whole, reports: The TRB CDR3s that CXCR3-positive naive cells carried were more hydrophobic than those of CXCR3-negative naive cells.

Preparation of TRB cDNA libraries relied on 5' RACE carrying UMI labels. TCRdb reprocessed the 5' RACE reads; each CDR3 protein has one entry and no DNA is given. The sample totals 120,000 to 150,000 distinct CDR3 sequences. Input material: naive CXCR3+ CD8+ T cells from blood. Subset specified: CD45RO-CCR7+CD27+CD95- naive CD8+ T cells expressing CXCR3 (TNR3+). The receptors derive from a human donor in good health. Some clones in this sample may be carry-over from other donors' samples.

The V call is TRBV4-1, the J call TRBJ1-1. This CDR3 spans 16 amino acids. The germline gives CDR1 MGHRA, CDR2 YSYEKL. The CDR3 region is CASSQARQYMNTEAFF.

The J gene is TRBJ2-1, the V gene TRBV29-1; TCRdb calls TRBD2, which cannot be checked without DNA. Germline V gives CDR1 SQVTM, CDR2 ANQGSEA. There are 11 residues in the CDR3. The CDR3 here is CTPALGNEQFF.

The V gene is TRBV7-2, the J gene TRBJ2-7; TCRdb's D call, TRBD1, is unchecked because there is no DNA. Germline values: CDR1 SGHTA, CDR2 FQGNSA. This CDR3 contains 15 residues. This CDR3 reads CASSLTRGESYEQYF.

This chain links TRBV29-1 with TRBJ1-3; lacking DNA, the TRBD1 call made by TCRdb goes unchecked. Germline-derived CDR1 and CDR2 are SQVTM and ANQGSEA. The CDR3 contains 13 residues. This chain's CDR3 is CSVAQGLGNTIYF. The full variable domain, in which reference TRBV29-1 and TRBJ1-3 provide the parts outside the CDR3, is SAVISQKPSRDICQRGTSLTIQCQVDSQVTMMFWYRQQPGQSLTLIATANQGSEATYESGFVIDKFPISRPNLTFSTLTVSNMSPEDSSIYLCSVAQGLGNTIYFGEGSWLTVV.

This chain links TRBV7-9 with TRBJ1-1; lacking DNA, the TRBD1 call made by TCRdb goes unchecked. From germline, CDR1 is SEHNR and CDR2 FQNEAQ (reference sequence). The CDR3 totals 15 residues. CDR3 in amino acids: CASSPGQGAYTEAFF.